The 26 T cell receptor beta chains in this list originate from one sample, sequenced in a study of somatic mutations in cytotoxic T cells in rheumatoid arthritis. Profiling relied on immunoSEQ multiplex PCR, and the TCRdb table lists in-frame clones only, not all of them. Of 7,000 or so clones in the sample, around 90% were seen once. Sample: CD8+ T cells sorted from blood. Receptors were obtained from a man aged 35 to 55 with rheumatoid arthritis.

This clone showed up just once. This sequence joins TRBV5-6 and TRBJ2-1, with TRBD2 identical over 8 bases. Per the germline V gene, CDR1 is SGHDT and CDR2 is YYEEEE. J was trimmed by 8 bases and V by 6 bases; bases with no gene match: 13. The length of the CDR3 is 15 residues. The CDR3 DNA is TGTGCCAGCACCCCCCCCGCGGGGGGCCGGTATGAGCAGTTCTTC. Translating it yields CASTPPAGGRYEQFF.

The CDR3 bases are TGTGCCAGCAGCTCAGGTACCTACGAGCAGTACGTC. Its translation: CASSSGTYEQYV. V usage is TRBV5-6 and J usage is TRBJ2-7; no reliable D call. The V and J ends lost 3 bases and 2 bases respectively, with 6 bases between them. The CDR3 has 12 residues. The germline V gene has CDR1 SGHDT and CDR2 YYEEEE.

The rearrangement uses TRBV4-2 and TRBJ2-1; tentative D call: TRBD2 (6 bases). Deletions cut 2 bases from V and 5 bases from J, with 13 bases between. The CDR3 is 15 amino acids. Germline assignment: CDR1 LGHNA and CDR2 YNFKEQ. CDR3 sequence reads: CASSQFRGSNNEQFF. The CDR3 DNA follows: TGTGCCAGCAGCCAATTTCGGGGGTCGAACAATGAGCAGTTCTTC.

The V gene is TRBV7-7, the J gene TRBJ2-1; 13 bases fit TRBD2. The germline V gene has CDR1 SSHAT and CDR2 FNYEAQ (reference sequence). The CDR3 loop spans 16 amino acids. The CDR3 reads CASGLTSGGRENEQFF. The CDR3 DNA reads TGTGCTAGCGGCTTGACTAGCGGGGGGAGAGAGAATGAGCAGTTCTTC.

The J gene is TRBJ2-7, the V gene TRBV13; tentatively, D is TRBD1 (6 bases). This CDR3 has 12 amino acids. Germline lookup yields CDR1 PRHDT and CDR2 FYEKMQ (reference sequence). Trimming left V 5 bases short and J 6 bases short, with 11 bases between. CDR3 sequence: CASSLQGSEQYF. The CDR3 DNA sequence: TGTGCCAGCAGCCTACAGGGTTCCGAGCAGTACTTC.

The V gene is TRBV4-1, the J gene TRBJ1-4; D is ambiguous. Germline lookup yields CDR1 MGHRA and CDR2 YSYEKL. The CDR3 runs 13 residues. V lost 1 base and J 7 bases, leaving 7 bases between the germline ends. The CDR3 loop is CASSQVQFEKLFF. The CDR3 region has the DNA TGCGCCAGCAGCCAAGTACAGTTTGAAAAACTGTTTTTT.

V usage is TRBV5-4 and J usage is TRBJ2-4; a possible D gene is TRBD1 (5 bases). Looked up from germline, CDR1 is SGHNT and CDR2 is YYREEE (reference sequence). The CDR3 is made up of 11 amino acids. V shed 4 bases and J shed 6 bases, with 5 bases lying between them. The CDR3 nucleotides read TGTGCCAGCAGCAGGGGAAACATTCAGTACTTC. Translation: CASSRGNIQYF. Filled out from reference TRBV5-4 and TRBJ2-4, the complete variable domain reads ETGVTQSPTHLIKTRGQQVTLRCSSQSGHNTVSWYQQALGQGPQFIFQYYREEENGRGNFPPRFSGLQFPNYSSELNVNALELDDSALYLCASSRGNIQYFGAGTRLSVL.

The chain links TRBV7-8 to TRBJ1-1, with TRBD1 identical over 12 bases. The germline V gene encodes CDR1 SGHVS and CDR2 FQNEAQ. After removal of 8 bases from V and 4 bases from J, the junction contained 11 bases not matched to a gene. The CDR3 totals 16 residues. DNA for the CDR3: TGTGCCAGCCGGGGGACAGGGGGCGTTGATAGCACTGAAGCTTTCTTT. Its protein is CASRGTGGVDSTEAFF.

The chain uses TRBV18 and TRBJ2-7, with 9 bases lining up with TRBD1. The CDR3 is 16 amino acids. Trimming at V came to 0 bases and at J to 1 base, leaving 4 bases not matched to a gene. Germline assignment: CDR1 KGHSH and CDR2 LQKENI. In DNA form, the CDR3 reads TGTGCCAGCTCACCACCTTCGGGACAGGGTTCCTACGAGCAGTACTTC. It encodes CASSPPSGQGSYEQYF.

The chain couples TRBV7-6 to TRBJ2-1; 8 bases line up with TRBD2. The CDR3 is made up of 17 amino acids. Germline CDR1 is SGHVS and CDR2 is FNYEAQ. V shed 4 bases, J shed 0 bases, and the junction held 8 bases outside the gene matches. CDR3 sequence: CASSSFLAGSSYNEQFF. The CDR3 DNA sequence: TGTGCCAGCAGCTCCTTTTTAGCGGGGAGCTCCTACAATGAGCAGTTCTTC. The full variable domain, rest sourced from reference TRBV7-6 and TRBJ2-1, is GAGVSQSPRYKVTKRGQDVALRCDPISGHVSLYWYRQALGQGPEFLTYFNYEAQQDKSGLPNDRFSAERPEGSISTLTIQRTEQRDSAMYRCASSSFLAGSSYNEQFFGPGTRLTVL.

The V gene is TRBV11-1, the J gene TRBJ2-1; a possible D gene is TRBD1 (6 bases). V lost 5 bases to trimming and J lost 5 bases, with 16 bases between them. From germline, CDR1 is SGHAT and CDR2 FQDESV (reference sequence). The CDR3 contains 15 residues. The CDR3 loop reads CASSLLDRSDNEQFF. The CDR3 DNA reads TGTGCCAGCAGCCTACTAGACAGGAGCGACAATGAGCAGTTCTTC.

Comments on this clone: The sample carries other DNA sequences with the same CDR3. The chain has TRBV27 and TRBJ1-6; 7 nucleotides line up with TRBD1. Germline trimming cut 4 bases from V and 3 bases from J; bases unmatched to any gene: 3. From germline, CDR1 is MNHEY and CDR2 SMNVEV (reference sequence). CDR3 length: 15 residues. The CDR3 sequence: CASSSQGGYNSPLHF. The CDR3 bases are TGTGCCAGCAGTTCCCAGGGGGGCTATAATTCACCCCTCCACTTT.

The J gene is TRBJ1-5, the V gene TRBV6-6; 9 bases agree with TRBD1. Germline trimming cut 4 bases from V and 7 bases from J; bases unmatched to any gene: 5. The CDR3 runs to 14 residues. Per germline, CDR1 MNHNY and CDR2 SVGAGI (reference sequence). The CDR3 sequence: CASSWTGAGQPQHF. The CDR3 bases are TGTGCCAGCAGTTGGACAGGGGCAGGACAGCCCCAGCATTTT.

The rearrangement uses TRBV5-6 and TRBJ2-4; D may be TRBD1 (6 bases). The CDR3 has 13 residues. CDR1 SGHDT and CDR2 YYEEEE come from the germline V gene. V was clipped by 0 bases and J by 5 bases, with 6 bases between them. For the CDR3, the DNA is TGTGCCAGCAGCTTGGGGACAGAAAACATTCAGTACTTC. It encodes CASSLGTENIQYF. The full variable domain, its missing parts supplied by reference TRBV5-6 and TRBJ2-4, is DAGVTQSPTHLIKTRGQQVTLRCSPKSGHDTVSWYQQALGQGPQFIFQYYEEEERQRGNFPDRFSGHQFPNYSSELNVNALLLGDSALYLCASSLGTENIQYFGAGTRLSVL.

The chain carries TRBV2 and TRBJ1-5; D uncertain. Germline assignment: CDR1 SNHLY and CDR2 FYNNEI. The ends were cut back, 2 bases at V and 7 bases at J, with 15 bases in the middle. The CDR3 totals 15 residues. CDR3 protein: CASSELGSVGQPQHF. The DNA for the CDR3 is TGTGCCAGCAGTGAATTGGGGAGTGTTGGACAGCCCCAGCATTTT. Supplemented by reference TRBV2 and TRBJ1-5, the full variable domain reads EPEVTQTPSHQVTQMGQEVILRCVPISNHLYFYWYRQILGQKVEFLVSFYNNEISEKSEIFDDQFSVERPDGSNFTLKIRSTKLEDSAMYFCASSELGSVGQPQHFGDGTRLSIL.

The chain joins TRBV7-6 to TRBJ2-3, with TRBD1 matching over 8 bases. V shed 1 base, J shed 4 bases, and the junction held 4 bases outside the gene matches. There are 15 residues in the CDR3. Germline V CDR1 and CDR2: SGHVS, FNYEAQ. As DNA, the CDR3 is TGTGCCAGCAGCTTAGGATCAGGGGGCTCAGATACGCAGTATTTT. It yields the protein CASSLGSGGSDTQYF. Complete variable domain (other parts from reference TRBV7-6 and TRBJ2-3): GAGVSQSPRYKVTKRGQDVALRCDPISGHVSLYWYRQALGQGPEFLTYFNYEAQQDKSGLPNDRFSAERPEGSISTLTIQRTEQRDSAMYRCASSLGSGGSDTQYFGPGTRLTVL.

This chain uses TRBV2 with TRBJ2-3; the match to TRBD2 covers 13 bases. V lost 6 bases, J lost 2 bases, and 2 bases stayed unmatched. The CDR3 sequence is 15 residues long. Per germline, CDR1 SNHLY and CDR2 FYNNEI. This chain's CDR3 is CASRGTSGNTDTQYF. As DNA, the CDR3 is TGTGCCAGCAGAGGGACTAGCGGGAACACAGATACGCAGTATTTT.

This chain joins TRBV7-9 and TRBJ2-1; TRBD1 matches 10 bases. Germline lookup yields CDR1 SEHNR and CDR2 FQNEAQ (reference sequence). There are 14 residues in the CDR3. J was trimmed by 7 bases and V by 3 bases; bases with no gene match: 3. CDR3 amino acids: CASSLRDRGNEQFF. In nucleotides, the CDR3 is TGTGCCAGCAGCTTGCGGGACAGGGGTAATGAGCAGTTCTTC.

J is TRBJ1-1 and V is TRBV4-1, with unresolved D. CDR3 length: 14 residues. Trimming removed 0 bases at V and 8 bases at J, with 13 bases between. Germline V CDR1 and CDR2: MGHRA, YSYEKL. CDR3 sequence: CASSQDRVKVEAFF. CDR3 coding DNA: TGCGCCAGCAGCCAAGATCGGGTTAAGGTCGAAGCTTTCTTT.

The chain uses TRBV19 and TRBJ2-2; D is undetermined. V was cut by 5 bases and J by 0 bases, with 25 bases left in between. In germline, CDR1 is LNHDA, CDR2 SQIVND (reference sequence). This CDR3 spans 20 amino acids. The CDR3 reads CASSYVWARPPSANTGELFF. CDR3 nucleotide sequence: TGTGCCAGTAGTTATGTTTGGGCAAGGCCTCCATCCGCGAACACCGGGGAGCTGTTTTTT. The full variable domain, rest sourced from reference TRBV19 and TRBJ2-2, is DGGITQSPKYLFRKEGQNVTLSCEQNLNHDAMYWYRQDPGQGLRLIYYSQIVNDFQKGDIAEGYSVSREKKESFPLTVTSAQKNPTAFYLCASSYVWARPPSANTGELFFGEGSRLTVL.

This rearrangement joins TRBV5-1 to TRBJ2-7, with D perhaps matching TRBD1 (6 bases). Germline lookup yields CDR1 SGHRS and CDR2 YFSETQ. The CDR3 contains 15 residues. V lost 4 bases and J 0 bases, leaving 14 bases between the germline ends. CDR3 region: CASSVTGSGSYEQYF. The CDR3, as DNA: TGCGCCAGCAGCGTGACAGGTTCCGGCTCCTACGAGCAGTACTTC.

This sequence joins TRBV6-4 and TRBJ2-1, with 8 positions matching TRBD2. There are 14 residues in the CDR3. Germline V lookup: CDR1 MRHNA, CDR2 SNTAGT. J was trimmed by 2 bases and V by 10 bases; bases with no gene match: 7. This CDR3 is CATKRGPTYNEQFF. The CDR3 DNA is TGTGCCACGAAGCGGGGGCCGACCTACAATGAGCAGTTCTTC.

V is TRBV6-1 and J is TRBJ1-5; D is unclear. The CDR3 contains 15 residues. The V end was cut by 3 bases, the J end by 0 bases, with 9 bases between. Germline values: CDR1 MNHNS, CDR2 SASEGT. The CDR3 reads CASSDSPGSNQPQHF. DNA of the CDR3: TGTGCCAGCAGTGACTCCCCCGGTAGCAATCAGCCCCAGCATTTT.

This clone has more than one count but fewer than ten. The genes are TRBV5-6 and TRBJ2-7; weak D call: TRBD1 (6 bases). With 3 bases removed from V and 7 bases from J, the gap between germline ends came to 11 bases. This CDR3 is built from 12 residues. Germline lookup yields CDR1 SGHDT and CDR2 YYEEEE. The CDR3 sequence: CASSWTVGEQYF. CDR3 nucleotide sequence: TGTGCCAGCAGCTGGACAGTAGGGGAGCAGTACTTC.

The chain employs TRBV19 and TRBJ2-2; D is perhaps TRBD2 (6 bases). CDR1 and CDR2 from the germline V gene are LNHDA and SQIVND (reference sequence). The CDR3 consists of 13 residues. V was shortened by 3 bases and J by 6 bases, with 8 bases between the two germline ends. DNA for the CDR3: TGTGCCAGTAGTATGTCGGGGGCCGGGGAGCTGTTTTTT. It encodes CASSMSGAGELFF. The whole variable domain, filled in from reference TRBV19 and TRBJ2-2, reads DGGITQSPKYLFRKEGQNVTLSCEQNLNHDAMYWYRQDPGQGLRLIYYSQIVNDFQKGDIAEGYSVSREKKESFPLTVTSAQKNPTAFYLCASSMSGAGELFFGEGSRLTVL.

The chain has TRBV4-1 and TRBJ1-5, with D possibly TRBD1 on 5 matching bases. Germline CDR1 is MGHRA and CDR2 is YSYEKL. V was pared by 1 base and J by 7 bases, with 14 bases between. This CDR3 has 15 residues. CDR3 sequence (DNA): TGCGCCAGCAGCCAAGCGCAGGGCTCAGGGCAGCCCCAGCATTTT. This translates into CASSQAQGSGQPQHF.